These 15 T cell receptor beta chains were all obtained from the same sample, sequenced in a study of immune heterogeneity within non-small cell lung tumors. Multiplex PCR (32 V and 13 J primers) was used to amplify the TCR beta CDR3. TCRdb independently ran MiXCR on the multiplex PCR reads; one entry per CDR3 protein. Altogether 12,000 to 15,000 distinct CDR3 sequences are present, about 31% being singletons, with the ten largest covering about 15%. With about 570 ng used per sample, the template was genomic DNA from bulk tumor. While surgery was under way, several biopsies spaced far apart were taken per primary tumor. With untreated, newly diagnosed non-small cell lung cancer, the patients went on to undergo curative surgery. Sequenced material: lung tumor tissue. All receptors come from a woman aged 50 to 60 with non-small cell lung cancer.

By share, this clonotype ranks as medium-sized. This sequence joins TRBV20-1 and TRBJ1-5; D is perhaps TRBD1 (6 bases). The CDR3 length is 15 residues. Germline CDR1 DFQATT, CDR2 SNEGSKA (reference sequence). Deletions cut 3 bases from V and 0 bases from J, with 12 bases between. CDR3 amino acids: CSASRGAISNQPQHF. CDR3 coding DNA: TGCAGTGCTAGTAGGGGGGCGATTAGCAATCAGCCCCAGCATTTT.

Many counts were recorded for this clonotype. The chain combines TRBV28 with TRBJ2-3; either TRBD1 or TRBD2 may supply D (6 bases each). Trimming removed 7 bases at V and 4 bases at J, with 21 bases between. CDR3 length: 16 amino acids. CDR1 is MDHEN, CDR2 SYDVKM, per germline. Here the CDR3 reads CASTSSGAPISDTQYF. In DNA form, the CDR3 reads TGTGCCAGCACTTCCTCGGGGGCTCCCATCTCAGATACGCAGTATTTT.

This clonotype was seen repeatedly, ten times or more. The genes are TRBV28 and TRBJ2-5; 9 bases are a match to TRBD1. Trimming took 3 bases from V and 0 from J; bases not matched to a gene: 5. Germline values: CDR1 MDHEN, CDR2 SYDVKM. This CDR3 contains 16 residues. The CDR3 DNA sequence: TGTGCCAGCAGTTTGTTAGGGACAGGGCACCAAGAGACCCAGTACTTC. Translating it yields CASSLLGTGHQETQYF.

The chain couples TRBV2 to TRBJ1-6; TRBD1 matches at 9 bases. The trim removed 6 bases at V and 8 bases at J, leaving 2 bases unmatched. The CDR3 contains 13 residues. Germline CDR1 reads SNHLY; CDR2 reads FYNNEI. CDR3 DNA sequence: TGTGCCAGCAGGGGACAGGGTTATTCACCCCTCCACTTT. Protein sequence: CASRGQGYSPLHF.

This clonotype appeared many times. The CDR3 nucleotides read TGCAGTGCTAGAGATTTCCAGGGAAGGTCCCTAGCCAAAAACATTCAGTACTTC. It is translated as CSARDFQGRSLAKNIQYF. The chain links TRBV20-1 to TRBJ2-4, with D tentatively TRBD1 (5 bases). Germline assignment: CDR1 DFQATT and CDR2 SNEGSKA (reference sequence). V lost 0 bases and J lost 0, with 18 bases in between. This CDR3 contains 18 residues.

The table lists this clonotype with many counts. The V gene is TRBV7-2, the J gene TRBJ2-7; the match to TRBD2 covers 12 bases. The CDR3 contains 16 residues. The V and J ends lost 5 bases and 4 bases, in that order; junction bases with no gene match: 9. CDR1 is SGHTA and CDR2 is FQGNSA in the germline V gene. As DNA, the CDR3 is TGTGCCAGCAGCCCTACTCGGACTAGCGGGAATTACGAGCAGTACTTC. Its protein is CASSPTRTSGNYEQYF. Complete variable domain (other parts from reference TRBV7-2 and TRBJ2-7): GAGVSQSPSNKVTEKGKDVELRCDPISGHTALYWYRQSLGQGLEFLIYFQGNSAPDKSGLPSDRFSAERTGGSVSTLTIQRTQQEDSAVYLCASSPTRTSGNYEQYFGPGTRLTVT.

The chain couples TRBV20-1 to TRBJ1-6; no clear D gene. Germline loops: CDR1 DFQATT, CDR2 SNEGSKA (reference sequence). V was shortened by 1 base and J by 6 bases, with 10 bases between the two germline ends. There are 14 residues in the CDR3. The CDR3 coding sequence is TGCAGTGCTAGAGTTTCCGGATTTAATTCACCCCTCCACTTT. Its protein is CSARVSGFNSPLHF.

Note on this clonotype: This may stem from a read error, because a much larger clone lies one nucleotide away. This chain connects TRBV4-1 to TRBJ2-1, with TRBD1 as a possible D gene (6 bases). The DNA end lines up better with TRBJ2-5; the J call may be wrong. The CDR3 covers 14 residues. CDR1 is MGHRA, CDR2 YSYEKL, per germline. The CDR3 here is CANSQDTGRETQYF. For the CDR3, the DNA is TGCGCCAACAGCCAAGATACAGGGCGGGAGACCCAGTACTTC.

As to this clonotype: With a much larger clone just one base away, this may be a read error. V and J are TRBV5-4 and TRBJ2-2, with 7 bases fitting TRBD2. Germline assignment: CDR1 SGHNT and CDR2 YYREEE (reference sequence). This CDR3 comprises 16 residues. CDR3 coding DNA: TGTGCCATCAGCCCTTGGGGGGGGTCCCTTGACGGGGAGCTGTTTTTT. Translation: CAISPWGGSLDGELFF.

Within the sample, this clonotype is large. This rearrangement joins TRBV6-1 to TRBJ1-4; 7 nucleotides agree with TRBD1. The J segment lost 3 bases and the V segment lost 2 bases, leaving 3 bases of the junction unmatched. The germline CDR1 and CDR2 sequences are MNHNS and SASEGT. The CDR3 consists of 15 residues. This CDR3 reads CASSEQTGSNEKLFF. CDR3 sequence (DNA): TGTGCCAGCAGTGAACAGACAGGGTCTAATGAAAAACTGTTTTTT.

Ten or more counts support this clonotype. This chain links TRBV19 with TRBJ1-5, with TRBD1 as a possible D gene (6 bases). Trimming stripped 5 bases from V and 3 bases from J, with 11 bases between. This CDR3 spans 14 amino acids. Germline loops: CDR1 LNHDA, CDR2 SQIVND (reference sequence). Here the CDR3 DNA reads TGTGCCAGTAGTCCCGGACAGAACAATCAGCCCCAGCATTTT. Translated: CASSPGQNNQPQHF.

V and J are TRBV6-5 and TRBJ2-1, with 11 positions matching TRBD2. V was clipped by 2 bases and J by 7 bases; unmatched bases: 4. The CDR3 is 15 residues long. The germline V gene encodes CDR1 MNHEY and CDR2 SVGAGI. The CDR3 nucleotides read TGTGCCAGCAGTTACGTAGCGGGAGGGTTGAATGAGCAGTTCTTC. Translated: CASSYVAGGLNEQFF.

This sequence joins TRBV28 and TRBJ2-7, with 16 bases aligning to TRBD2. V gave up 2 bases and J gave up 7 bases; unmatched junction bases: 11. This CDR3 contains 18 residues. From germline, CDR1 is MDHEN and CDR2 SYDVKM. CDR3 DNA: TGTGCCAGCAGTTTAATGGGACTAGCGGGAGGGCGCCGAGAAGAGCAGTACTTC. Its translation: CASSLMGLAGGRREEQYF. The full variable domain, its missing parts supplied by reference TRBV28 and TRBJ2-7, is DVKVTQSSRYLVKRTGEKVFLECVQDMDHENMFWYRQDPGLGLRLIYFSYDVKMKEKGDIPEGYSVSREKKERFSLILESASTNQTSMYLCASSLMGLAGGRREEQYFGPGTRLTVT.

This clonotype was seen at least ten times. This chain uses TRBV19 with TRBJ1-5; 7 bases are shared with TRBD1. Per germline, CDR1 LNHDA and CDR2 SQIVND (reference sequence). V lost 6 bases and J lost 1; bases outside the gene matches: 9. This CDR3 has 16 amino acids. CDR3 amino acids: CASSLTPGQSNQPQHF. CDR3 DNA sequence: TGTGCCAGTAGCCTAACCCCGGGACAGAGCAATCAGCCCCAGCATTTT.

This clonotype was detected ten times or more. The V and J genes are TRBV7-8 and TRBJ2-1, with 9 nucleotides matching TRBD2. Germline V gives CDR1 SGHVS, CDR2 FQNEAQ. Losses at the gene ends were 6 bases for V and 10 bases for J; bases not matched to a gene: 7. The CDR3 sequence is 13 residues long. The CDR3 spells CASRKREEGEQFF. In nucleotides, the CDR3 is TGTGCCAGCAGAAAGCGGGAGGAGGGAGAGCAGTTCTTC.